A selection of T cell receptor beta chains follows, all from one sample in a study of T cell repertoires in cytomegalovirus infection. Each CDR3 protein is one row after TCRdb ran MiXCR on the reads. The sample lists 200,000 to 300,000 distinct CDR3 sequences, approximately 10% seen once, with approximately 15% in the top ten. Sequenced input: PBMCs. These receptor sequences come from a human donor in good health (CMV status not recorded). Some clones in this sample may be carry-over from other donors' samples. The CDR3 runs from the conserved cysteine through the conserved F or W. D genes are given only for firm matches. Some rows mark clone size as missing; the rest say once, few, many or name a class of expanded clone.

clone_size d_call j_call v_call cdr3_aa
many TRBD1 TRBJ1-1 TRBV27 CASSFRTGGKTEAFF
many TRBD1 TRBJ2-7 TRBV12-5 CASALLDRGNSYEQYF
many - TRBJ2-1 TRBV28 CASSLGARENEQFF
- - TRBJ2-6 TRBV5-8 CASSFGGSRANVLTF
- TRBD1 TRBJ2-6 TRBV28 CASSFYRGRLSGANVLTF
many - TRBJ1-4 TRBV7-8 CASSRATFNVDEKLFF
few - TRBJ1-1 TRBV6-5 CASSYSIGGTEAFF
many - TRBJ1-5 TRBV12-3/TRBV12-4 CASSLNDNQPQHF
many - TRBJ2-7 TRBV7-9 CASSLEIQYEQYF
many - TRBJ2-7 TRBV5-4 CASSWAGPTYEQYF
many - TRBJ1-1 TRBV20-1 CSAPGGAGDTEAFF
- - TRBJ1-6 TRBV20-1 CSAKERGSYNSPLHF
many - TRBJ2-5 TRBV7-2 CASSLEHRRGPETQYF
many - TRBJ2-1 TRBV7-9 CASSLERSSYNEQFF
many - TRBJ1-4 TRBV7-2 CASSLGASTNEKLFF
many - TRBJ1-1 TRBV28 CASSLAGRDTEAFF
- - TRBJ2-2 TRBV5-4 CASRLVGDAGELFF
many - TRBJ1-4 TRBV6-2/TRBV6-3 CASSPRDLHNEKLFF